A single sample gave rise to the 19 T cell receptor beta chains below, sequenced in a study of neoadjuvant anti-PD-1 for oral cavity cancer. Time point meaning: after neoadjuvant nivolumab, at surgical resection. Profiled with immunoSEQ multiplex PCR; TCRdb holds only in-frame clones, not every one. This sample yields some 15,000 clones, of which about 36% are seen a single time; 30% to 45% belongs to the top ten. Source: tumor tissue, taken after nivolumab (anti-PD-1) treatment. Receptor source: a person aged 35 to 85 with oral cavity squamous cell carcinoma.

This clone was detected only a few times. In DNA, the CDR3 is TGTGCCAGCAGCTTGTTCAGGGGGCAAGGCGAGCAGTACTTC. Its translation is CASSLFRGQGEQYF. The J gene is TRBJ2-7, the V gene TRBV7-2, with 8 bases identical to TRBD1. From germline, CDR1 is SGHTA and CDR2 FQGNSA. V lost 3 bases, J lost 6 bases, and 7 bases stayed unmatched. The CDR3 sequence is 14 residues long.

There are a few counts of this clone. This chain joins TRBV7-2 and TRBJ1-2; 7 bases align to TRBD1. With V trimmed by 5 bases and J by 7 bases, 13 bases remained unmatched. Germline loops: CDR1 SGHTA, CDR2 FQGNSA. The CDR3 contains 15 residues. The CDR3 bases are TGTGCCAGCAGCCCAACGACAGGGACTCTTGCTGGCTACACCTTC. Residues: CASSPTTGTLAGYTF.

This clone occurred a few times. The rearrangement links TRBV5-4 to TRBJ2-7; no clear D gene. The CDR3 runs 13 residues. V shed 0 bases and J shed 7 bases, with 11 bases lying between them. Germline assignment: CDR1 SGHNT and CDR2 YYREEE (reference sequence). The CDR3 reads CASSLDGVREQYF. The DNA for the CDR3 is TGTGCCAGCAGCTTGGATGGGGTTCGGGAGCAGTACTTC.

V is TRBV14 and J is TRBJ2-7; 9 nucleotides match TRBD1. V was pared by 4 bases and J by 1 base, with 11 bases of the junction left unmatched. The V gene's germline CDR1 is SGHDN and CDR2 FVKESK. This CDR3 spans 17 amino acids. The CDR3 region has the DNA TGTGCCAGCAGCCCCCGGGGGACAGGGTTGAGTTCCTACGAGCAGTACTTC. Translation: CASSPRGTGLSSYEQYF.

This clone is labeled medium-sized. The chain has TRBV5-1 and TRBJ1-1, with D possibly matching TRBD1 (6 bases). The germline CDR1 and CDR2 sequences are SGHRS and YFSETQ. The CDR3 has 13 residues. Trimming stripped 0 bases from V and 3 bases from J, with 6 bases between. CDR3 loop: CASSLAGDTEAFF. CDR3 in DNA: TGCGCCAGCAGCTTGGCAGGGGACACTGAAGCTTTCTTT.

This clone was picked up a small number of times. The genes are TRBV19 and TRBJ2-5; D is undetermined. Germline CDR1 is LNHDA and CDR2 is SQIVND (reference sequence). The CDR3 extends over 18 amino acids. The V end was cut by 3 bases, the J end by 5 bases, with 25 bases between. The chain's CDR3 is CASSISLFSGPREETQYF. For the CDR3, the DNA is TGTGCCAGTAGTATTTCTCTGTTCTCCGGCCCCCGAGAGGAGACCCAGTACTTC.

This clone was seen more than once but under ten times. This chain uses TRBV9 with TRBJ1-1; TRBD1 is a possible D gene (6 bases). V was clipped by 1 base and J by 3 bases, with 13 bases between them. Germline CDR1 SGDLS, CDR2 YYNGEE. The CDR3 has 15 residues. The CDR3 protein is CASSVRGQQDTEAFF. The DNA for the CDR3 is TGTGCCAGCAGCGTAAGGGGACAACAAGACACTGAAGCTTTCTTT.

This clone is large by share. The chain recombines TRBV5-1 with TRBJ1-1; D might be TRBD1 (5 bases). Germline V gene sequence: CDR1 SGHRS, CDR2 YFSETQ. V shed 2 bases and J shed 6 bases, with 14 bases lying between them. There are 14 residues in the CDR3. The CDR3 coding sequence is TGCGCCAGCAGCTTATCGGGGACTGGCGCTGAAGCTTTCTTT. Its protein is CASSLSGTGAEAFF.

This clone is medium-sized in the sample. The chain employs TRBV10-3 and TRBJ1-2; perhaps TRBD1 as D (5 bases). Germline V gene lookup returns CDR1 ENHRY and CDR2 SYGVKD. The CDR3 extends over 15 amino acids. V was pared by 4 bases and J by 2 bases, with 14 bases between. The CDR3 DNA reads TGTGCCATCAGTGGACTGCCCGGGGGGAACTATGGCTACACCTTC. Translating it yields CAISGLPGGNYGYTF.

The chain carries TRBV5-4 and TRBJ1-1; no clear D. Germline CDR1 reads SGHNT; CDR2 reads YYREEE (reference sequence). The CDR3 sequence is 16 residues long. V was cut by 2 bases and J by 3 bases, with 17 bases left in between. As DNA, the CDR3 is TGTGCCAGCAGCTTCGTTTCTATTGGGTTGGACACTGAAGCTTTCTTT. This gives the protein CASSFVSIGLDTEAFF.

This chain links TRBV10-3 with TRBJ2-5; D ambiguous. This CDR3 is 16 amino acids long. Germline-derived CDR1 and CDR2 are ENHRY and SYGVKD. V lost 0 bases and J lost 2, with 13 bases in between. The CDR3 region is CAISESTFYSQETQYF. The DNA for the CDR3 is TGTGCCATCAGTGAGTCGACATTCTACTCTCAAGAGACCCAGTACTTC.

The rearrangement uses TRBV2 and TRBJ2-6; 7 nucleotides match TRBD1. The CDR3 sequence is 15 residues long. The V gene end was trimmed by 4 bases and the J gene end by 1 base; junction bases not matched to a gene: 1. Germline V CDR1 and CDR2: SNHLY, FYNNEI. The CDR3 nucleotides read TGTGCCAGCAGTGGACAGGGATCTGGGGCCAACGTCCTGACTTTC. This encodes CASSGQGSGANVLTF.

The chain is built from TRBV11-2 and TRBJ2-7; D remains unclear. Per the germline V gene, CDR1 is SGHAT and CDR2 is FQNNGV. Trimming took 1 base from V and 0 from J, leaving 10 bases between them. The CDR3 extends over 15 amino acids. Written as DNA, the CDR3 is TGTGCCAGCAGCTTAGGAGTCGCCAGCTCCTACGAGCAGTACTTC. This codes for CASSLGVASSYEQYF. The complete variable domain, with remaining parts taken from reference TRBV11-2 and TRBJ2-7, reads EAGVAQSPRYKIIEKRQSVAFWCNPISGHATLYWYQQILGQGPKLLIQFQNNGVVDDSQLPKDRFSAERLKGVDSTLKIQPAKLEDSAVYLCASSLGVASSYEQYFGPGTRLTVT.

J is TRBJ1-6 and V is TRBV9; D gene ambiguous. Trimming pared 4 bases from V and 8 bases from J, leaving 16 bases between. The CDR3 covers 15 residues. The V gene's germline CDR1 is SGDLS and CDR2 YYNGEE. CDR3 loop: CASSPRGRMDSPLHF. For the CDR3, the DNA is TGTGCCAGCAGCCCCCGGGGTCGGATGGATTCACCCCTCCACTTT.

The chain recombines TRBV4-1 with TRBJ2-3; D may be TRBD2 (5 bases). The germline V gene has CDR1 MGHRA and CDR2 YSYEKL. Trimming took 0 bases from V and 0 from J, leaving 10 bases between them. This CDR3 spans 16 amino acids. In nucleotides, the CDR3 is TGCGCCAGCAGCCAAGACTTGGCGGGTAGCACAGATACGCAGTATTTT. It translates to CASSQDLAGSTDTQYF.

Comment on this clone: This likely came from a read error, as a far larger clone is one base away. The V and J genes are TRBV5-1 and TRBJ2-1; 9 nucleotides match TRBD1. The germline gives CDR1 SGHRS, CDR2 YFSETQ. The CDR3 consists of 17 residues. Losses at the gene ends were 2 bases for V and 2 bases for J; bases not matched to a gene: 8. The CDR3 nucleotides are TGCGCCAGCAGCTTCCCGGGGGACAGGGTAACCTACAATGAGCAGTTCTTC. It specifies CASSFPGDRVTYNEQFF.

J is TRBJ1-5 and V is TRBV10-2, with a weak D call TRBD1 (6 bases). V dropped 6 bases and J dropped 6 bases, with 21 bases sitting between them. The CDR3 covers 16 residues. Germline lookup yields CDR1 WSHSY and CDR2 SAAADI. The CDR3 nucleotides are TGCGCCAGCAGCCCGGCCGGGGGCAAGGGGGGTCAGCCCCAGCATTTT. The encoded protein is CASSPAGGKGGQPQHF.

In DNA form, the CDR3 reads TGTGCCAGCAGTTTAGGGTACGGATACAATGAGCAGTTCTTC. Translation gives CASSLGYGYNEQFF. The chain employs TRBV27 and TRBJ2-1; no clear D gene. The germline CDR1 and CDR2 sequences are MNHEY and SMNVEV (reference sequence). The V gene lost 2 bases and the J gene lost 4 bases, with 9 bases spanning the gap. This CDR3 has 14 residues.

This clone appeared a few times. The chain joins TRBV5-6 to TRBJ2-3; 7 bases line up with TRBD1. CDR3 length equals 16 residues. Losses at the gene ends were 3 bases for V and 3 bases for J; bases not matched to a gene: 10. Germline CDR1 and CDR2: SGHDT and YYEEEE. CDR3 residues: CASSSTGKQRTDTQYF. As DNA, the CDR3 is TGTGCCAGCAGCTCGACAGGGAAGCAACGGACAGATACGCAGTATTTT.